Below, 21 T cell receptor beta chains from the same sample are listed, as sequenced in a study of blood T cell repertoires in COVID-19. Method: immunoSEQ multiplex PCR; TCRdb's copy keeps in-frame clones and lacks some. The sample consists of around 310,000 clones, around 90% of them appearing once. The sequencing input was peripheral blood. Every receptor here comes from a woman aged 25 to 39 with COVID-19, enrolled during active disease.

This clone has at least ten counts. The rearrangement joins TRBV2 to TRBJ2-3; a possible D gene is TRBD2 (5 bases). The CDR3 contains 15 residues. Between the trimmed V and J ends, which lost 3 bases and 0 bases, there was a span of 10 bases. The germline V gene encodes CDR1 SNHLY and CDR2 FYNNEI. The CDR3 DNA is TGTGCCAGCAGTGACCGACTAACTAGCACAGATACGCAGTATTTT. Translated: CASSDRLTSTDTQYF.

This clone has just a few counts. The genes are TRBV7-8 and TRBJ1-6; 7 bases align to TRBD1. This CDR3 contains 14 residues. Trimming at V came to 0 bases and at J to 10 bases, leaving 3 bases not matched to a gene. The germline gives CDR1 SGHVS, CDR2 FQNEAQ. For the CDR3, the DNA is TGTGCCAGCAGCTTAGCGGGACAGTTGTCACCCCTCCACTTT. It translates to CASSLAGQLSPLHF. The whole variable domain, remainder taken from reference TRBV7-8 and TRBJ1-6, is GAGVSQSPRYKVAKRGQDVALRCDPISGHVSLFWYQQALGQGPEFLTYFQNEAQLDKSGLPSDRFFAERPEGSVSTLKIQRTQQEDSAVYLCASSLAGQLSPLHFGNGTRLTVT.

This chain uses TRBV7-9 with TRBJ2-1; 11 nucleotides agree with TRBD2. The V gene's germline CDR1 is SEHNR and CDR2 FQNEAQ (reference sequence). V was pared by 4 bases and J by 3 bases, with 5 bases of the junction left unmatched. The CDR3 totals 16 residues. For the CDR3, the DNA is TGTGCCAGCAGCTGGAGACTAGCGGGATTCTACAATGAGCAGTTCTTC. Translating gives CASSWRLAGFYNEQFF.

This clone was counted only a few times. The V and J genes are TRBV9 and TRBJ2-3, with 11 nucleotides matching TRBD2. V gave up 2 bases and J gave up 2 bases; unmatched junction bases: 7. The germline gives CDR1 SGDLS, CDR2 YYNGEE. CDR3 length: 17 residues. CDR3 loop: CASSVGLAGGLTDTQYF. The CDR3, as DNA: TGTGCCAGCAGCGTCGGTCTAGCGGGAGGCCTCACAGATACGCAGTATTTT.

This chain joins TRBV5-4 and TRBJ2-3; D is undetermined. This CDR3 comprises 14 residues. Germline CDR1 SGHNT, CDR2 YYREEE (reference sequence). Trimming stripped 4 bases from V and 5 bases from J, with 14 bases between. The CDR3: CASSLRSPGDTQYF. The CDR3 bases are TGTGCCAGCAGCCTGAGATCTCCGGGAGATACGCAGTATTTT.

The chain uses TRBV9 and TRBJ2-3; TRBD2 matches at 10 bases. Looked up from germline, CDR1 is SGDLS and CDR2 is YYNGEE. The CDR3 is made up of 15 amino acids. V lost 0 bases to trimming and J lost 8 bases; unmatched junction nucleotides: 6. CDR3 residues: CASSVGLAGEGTQYF. The CDR3 DNA sequence: TGTGCCAGCAGCGTAGGGCTAGCGGGAGAGGGTACGCAGTATTTT.

The rearrangement links TRBV27 to TRBJ1-2; 7 nucleotides align to TRBD1. Germline trimming cut 5 bases from V and 5 bases from J; bases unmatched to any gene: 8. Germline lookup yields CDR1 MNHEY and CDR2 SMNVEV (reference sequence). The CDR3 consists of 14 residues. CDR3 residues: CASSPTGPVYGYTF. The CDR3 DNA is TGTGCCAGCAGTCCGACAGGGCCCGTATATGGCTACACCTTC.

CDR3 nucleotides: TGTGCCAGCAGCTCCGGAGACAGGGTTGTTCGTAACGAGCAGTACTTC. As protein: CASSSGDRVVRNEQYF. The rearrangement links TRBV11-2 to TRBJ2-7; 7 nucleotides align to TRBD1. Germline V lookup: CDR1 SGHAT, CDR2 FQNNGV. CDR3 length: 16 residues. V lost 4 bases to trimming and J lost 5 bases; unmatched junction nucleotides: 14.

The chain joins TRBV5-5 to TRBJ2-1, with 7 bases fitting TRBD2. CDR1 is SGHKS and CDR2 is YYEKEE in the germline V gene (reference sequence). V lost 2 bases to trimming and J lost 6 bases; unmatched junction nucleotides: 8. The CDR3 spans 15 residues. The CDR3 DNA sequence: TGTGCCAGCAGCTTTCTGGTGGGAGGGGTCAATGAGCAGTTCTTC. Residues: CASSFLVGGVNEQFF.

The chain couples TRBV10-1 to TRBJ2-3, with 9 bases lining up with TRBD1. Germline V gives CDR1 WNHNN, CDR2 SYGVQD (reference sequence). Trimming took 3 bases from V and 2 from J; bases not matched to a gene: 6. The CDR3 consists of 16 residues. CDR3 amino acids: CASSDKTGGATDTQYF. CDR3 nucleotides: TGCGCCAGCAGTGATAAGACAGGGGGGGCCACAGATACGCAGTATTTT.

J is TRBJ2-6 and V is TRBV15; 7 nucleotides match TRBD1. CDR3 length equals 17 residues. Trimming took 0 bases from V and 2 from J; bases not matched to a gene: 4. From germline, CDR1 is LNHNV and CDR2 YYDKDF (reference sequence). CDR3 sequence (DNA): TGTGCCACCAGCAGAGAGAGGGGGCGTGCTGGGGCCAACGTCCTGACTTTC. Translating gives CATSRERGRAGANVLTF.

The V call is TRBV3-1 (or the pseudogene TRBV3-2), the J call TRBJ2-7; 10 nucleotides align to TRBD2. CDR1 and CDR2 from the germline V gene are LGHDT and YNNKEL (reference sequence). This CDR3 has 14 amino acids. Trimming removed 0 bases from V and 5 bases from J; junction bases left unmatched: 1. The DNA of the CDR3 is TGTGCCAGCAGCCAAGAAAGCGGGGGGGACGAGCAGTACTTC. Amino acid sequence: CASSQESGGDEQYF.

CDR3 bases: TGTGCCAGCAGGCCAGGGGTCGGGGCCAACGTCCTGACTTTC. This translates into CASRPGVGANVLTF. This chain joins TRBV6-6 and TRBJ2-6; perhaps TRBD1 as D (6 bases). CDR1 and CDR2 from the germline V gene are MNHNY and SVGAGI (reference sequence). The CDR3 sequence is 14 residues long. V lost 6 bases to trimming and J lost 4 bases, with 10 bases between them.

This clone came up once. The chain employs TRBV5-4 and TRBJ2-5, with 7 bases matching TRBD1. The CDR3 extends over 13 amino acids. The germline V gene encodes CDR1 SGHNT and CDR2 YYREEE (reference sequence). V lost 4 bases, J lost 1 base, and 1 base stayed unmatched. In nucleotides, the CDR3 is TGTGCCAGCAGCCCAGGGGGCCAAGAGACCCAGTACTTC. Translating it yields CASSPGGQETQYF.

The chain recombines TRBV18 with TRBJ1-3; 8 bases are shared with TRBD1. CDR1 is KGHSH and CDR2 is LQKENI in the germline V gene. This CDR3 spans 17 amino acids. The J segment lost 3 bases and the V segment lost 1 base, leaving 8 bases of the junction unmatched. CDR3 sequence: CASSPLRGTGLGNTIYF. The CDR3, as DNA: TGTGCCAGCTCACCACTGCGCGGGACAGGACTTGGAAACACCATATATTTT.

The genes are TRBV4-1 and TRBJ1-5, with TRBD1 matching 7 bases. The CDR3 extends over 15 amino acids. Trimming at V came to 1 base and at J to 3 bases, leaving 3 bases not matched to a gene. Germline CDR1 MGHRA, CDR2 YSYEKL. The DNA for the CDR3 is TGCGCCAGCAGCCAAGGGCAGGGGGTCAATCAGCCCCAGCATTTT. Amino acids: CASSQGQGVNQPQHF.

This sequence joins TRBV11-3 and TRBJ2-5; 7 bases line up with TRBD2. V trimming: 5 bases; J trimming: 1 base; junction bases outside the gene matches: 1. Germline V lookup: CDR1 SGHNT, CDR2 YENEEA. This CDR3 spans 13 amino acids. CDR3 residues: CASSRGVQETQYF. CDR3 sequence (DNA): TGTGCCAGCAGCCGGGGGGTCCAAGAGACCCAGTACTTC.

The rearrangement links TRBV19 to TRBJ2-1; 8 positions match TRBD2. The CDR3 is made up of 19 amino acids. Germline loops: CDR1 LNHDA, CDR2 SQIVND (reference sequence). Unmatched junction bases numbered 10, after V lost 0 bases and J lost 0 bases. CDR3 residues: CASSIDSHRAGGSYNEQFF. The CDR3 DNA follows: TGTGCCAGTAGTATAGATTCCCACCGGGCGGGAGGCTCCTACAATGAGCAGTTCTTC.

The chain combines TRBV7-9 with TRBJ2-2; 7 bases fit TRBD2. The V gene's germline CDR1 is SEHNR and CDR2 FQNEAQ (reference sequence). Unmatched junction bases numbered 12, after V lost 4 bases and J lost 4 bases. CDR3 length: 17 residues. CDR3 sequence reads: CASSSNLWREFTGELFF. CDR3 coding DNA: TGTGCCAGCAGCTCAAACCTTTGGCGGGAGTTCACCGGGGAGCTGTTTTTT.

The chain uses TRBV30 and TRBJ2-7; 7 positions agree with TRBD2. Trimming cost V 0 bases and J 5 bases; bases outside gene matches: 10. Germline V lookup: CDR1 GTSNPN, CDR2 SVGIG (reference sequence). The CDR3 contains 15 residues. The DNA of the CDR3 is TGTGCCTGGAGTGTGGGGGGGAAACTTTCCCACGAGCAGTACTTC. Protein product: CAWSVGGKLSHEQYF.

This clone was counted a single time. V is TRBV7-9 and J is TRBJ1-1; TRBD1 matches 7 bases. CDR3 size: 13 residues. The V gene's germline CDR1 is SEHNR and CDR2 FQNEAQ (reference sequence). V shed 8 bases and J 6 bases; nucleotides not matched to a gene: 9. The DNA for the CDR3 is TGTGCCAGCGGCCGCTGGGACAGCCCTGAAGCTTTCTTT. This translates into CASGRWDSPEAFF.